The rows below give T cell receptor beta chains drawn from one sample of a study of blood T cells in healthy people across ages. Each CDR3 protein is one row after TCRdb ran MiXCR on the 5' RACE reads. The repertoire holds about 830,000 distinct CDR3 sequences, with about 59% as singletons. Input material: blood. Receptors originate from a man aged 30 to 39 in good health. Both conserved end residues are part of each CDR3. D genes are given only for firm matches. Clone size is not always given. Where it is, it says once, few, many or a class for expanded clones.

V	J	D	size	DNA	CDR3
TRBV30	TRBJ2-7	-	-	TGTGCCTGGAGTGTAGCAGGGAGAGTCTACGAGCAGTACTTC	CAWSVAGRVYEQYF
TRBV20-1	TRBJ1-4	-	-	TGCAGTGCTAGAGAGTCGAAGGTGGCGTATGAAAAACTGTTTTTT	CSARESKVAYEKLFF
TRBV2	TRBJ1-3	-	-	TGTGCCAGCAGTGAACTGGCTAACTCTGGAAACACCATATATTTT	CASSELANSGNTIYF
TRBV28	TRBJ2-5	TRBD2	-	TGTGCCAGCAGTCCCCTGGCGGGGGGGCCTTTCGGGACCCAGTACTTC	CASSPLAGGPFGTQYF
TRBV27	TRBJ1-4	-	-	TGTGCCAGCAGTGTCGCAAGGGTTTTGGAAGAAAAACTGTTTTTT	CASSVARVLEEKLFF
TRBV27	TRBJ2-7	TRBD2	-	TGTGCCAGCAGTTCTCCTAGCGGGGGAGCCTACGAGCAGTACTTC	CASSSPSGGAYEQYF
TRBV6-1	TRBJ2-3	-	-	TGTGCCAGCAGTGACGCGGGCCCCGATACGCGGTATTTT	CASSDAGPDTRYF
TRBV6-6	TRBJ2-7	-	-	TGTGCCAGCAGTTACTCGAAGGTAGGGAGGTCCTACGAGCAGTACTTC	CASSYSKVGRSYEQYF
TRBV2	TRBJ1-2	TRBD1	-	TGTGCCAGCAGTACCCACGGGACAGGGCCTTATGGCTACACCTTC	CASSTHGTGPYGYTF
TRBV25-1	TRBJ2-1	TRBD2	few	TGTGCCAGCAGTGAATATTTGGGACTAGCCTACAATGAGCAGTTCTTC	CASSEYLGLAYNEQFF
TRBV12-3/TRBV12-4	TRBJ2-7	-	many	TGTGCCAGCAGTTTGGGAAGGGCCGAGCAGTACTTC	CASSLGRAEQYF
TRBV7-2	TRBJ1-5	TRBD1	-	TGTGCCAGCAGCTTAGACGGGGGACAGGGGTTATTTCAGCCCCAGCATTTT	CASSLDGGQGLFQPQHF
TRBV12-3/TRBV12-4	TRBJ2-1	-	-	TGTGCCAGCAGTTTCGCCGTGGGGTATAGCTCCTACAATGAGCAGTTCTTC	CASSFAVGYSSYNEQFF
TRBV15	TRBJ1-2	-	-	TGTGCCACCAGCACCGGTCCCCAGGATGAAGGCTACACCTTC	CATSTGPQDEGYTF
TRBV7-2	TRBJ2-1	-	few	TGTGCCAGCAGGGACCGGGGGTCCCTCGGGAATGAGCAGTTCTTC	CASRDRGSLGNEQFF
TRBV20-1	TRBJ1-2	-	few	TGCAGTGGAGGCCCTATCCTGGAAAACTATGGCTACACCTTC	CSGGPILENYGYTF
TRBV20-1	TRBJ2-1	TRBD2	-	TGCAGTGCTGGGACAGCGGGGGGGTTCTACAATGAGCAGTTCTTC	CSAGTAGGFYNEQFF
TRBV6-5	TRBJ2-7	-	-	TGTGCCAGCAGTTCCATTCCGGGAGCTGCCTACGAGCAGTACTTC	CASSSIPGAAYEQYF
TRBV7-9	TRBJ2-1	-	-	TGTGCCAGCAGCTTAAGCGTATACAGTGAGCAGTTCTTC	CASSLSVYSEQFF
TRBV5-1	TRBJ2-7	-	few	TGCGCCAGCAGCTTGCAATCCCAATACGAGCAGTACTTC	CASSLQSQYEQYF
TRBV13	TRBJ2-1	-	few	TGTGCCAGCAGCTTCACCCGAGGCAATGAGCAGTTCTTC	CASSFTRGNEQFF
TRBV7-2	TRBJ2-3	TRBD2	-	TGTGCCAGCAGAGTTGGGACTAGCGGACTCACAGATACGCAGTATTTT	CASRVGTSGLTDTQYF
TRBV25-1	TRBJ2-5	-	-	TGTGCCAGCAGTGAATTCATAGGGCAAGAGACCCAGTACTTC	CASSEFIGQETQYF
TRBV9	TRBJ2-7	-	-	TGTGCCAGCAGTAATCGGGTTGCATCCGAGCAGTACTTC	CASSNRVASEQYF
TRBV11-1	TRBJ2-6	-	-	TGTGCCAGCAGCTTAGCCCTCATGGCCTCTGGGGCCAACGTCCTGACTTTC	CASSLALMASGANVLTF
TRBV29-1	TRBJ1-1	-	-	TGCAACGTTGGCCGGGGTGACACTGAAGCTTTCTTT	CNVGRGDTEAFF
TRBV11-1	TRBJ2-1	TRBD1	-	TGTGCCAGCAGCCGCCGGGACAGGGATCATGAGCAGTTCTTC	CASSRRDRDHEQFF
TRBV29-1	TRBJ2-3	-	few	TGCAGCGTTGAAGAGGGGACAACCCCTATTAACACAGATACGCAGTATTTT	CSVEEGTTPINTDTQYF
TRBV7-9	TRBJ1-2	TRBD1	-	TGTGCCAGCAGTCGTCCCGGGACAGCAATCAACTATGGCTACACCTTC	CASSRPGTAINYGYTF
TRBV29-1	TRBJ2-1	TRBD1	-	TGCAGCGCTAGACAGGGGGGGGACAATGAGCAGTTCTTC	CSARQGGDNEQFF
TRBV6-2/TRBV6-3	TRBJ1-6	-	-	TGTGCCAGTGACGACAGCGGATATAATTCACCCCTCCACTTT	CASDDSGYNSPLHF
TRBV28	TRBJ2-5	-	few	TGTGCCAGCAGTTTCGGGTCAGTTTATCAAGAGACCCAGTACTTC	CASSFGSVYQETQYF
TRBV20-1	TRBJ2-3	-	once	TGCAGTTCAGGGGATGATACGCAGTATTTT	CSSGDDTQYF
TRBV9	TRBJ2-4	-	-	TGTGCCAGCAGCGACGGCCAGGGCTTAGCCAAAAACATTCAGTACTTC	CASSDGQGLAKNIQYF
TRBV6-1	TRBJ2-7	-	-	TGTGCCAGCAGTGGGACAGCGTGGCCCTACGAGCAGTACTTC	CASSGTAWPYEQYF
TRBV27	TRBJ2-1	TRBD2	many	TGTGCCAGCAGCTTAGCGGGGGAGCAGTTCTTC	CASSLAGEQFF
TRBV15	TRBJ1-4	TRBD1	-	TGTGCCACCAGCCGAGGGGGCTTGAATGAAAAACTGTTTTTT	CATSRGGLNEKLFF
TRBV20-1	TRBJ2-7	-	-	TGCAGTGCTAGAGTCCCAGGACAGTACTCCTACGAGCAGTACTTC	CSARVPGQYSYEQYF
TRBV20-1	TRBJ1-2	-	-	TGCAGTGCTAGAGATTTTCAGACTAGTAACTATGGCTACACCTTC	CSARDFQTSNYGYTF